This T cell receptor (beta chain) was found in a study of blood T cell repertoires in COVID-19. The V and J ends lost 2 bases and 4 bases respectively, with 9 bases between them. CDR3 length equals 14 residues. Looked up from germline, CDR1 is MNHEY and CDR2 is SVGEGT. This clone was found many times. Clones were sequenced by immunoSEQ multiplex PCR, and TCRdb holds only the in-frame ones, with some missing. The sample includes 200,000 to 250,000 clones, 82% seen only once; the top ten take about 4.8%. The TCR originated in a woman aged 70 to 79 with COVID-19, enrolled during active disease. The sample consisted of peripheral blood. The chain joins TRBV6-2 or TRBV6-3 to TRBJ1-5, with D possibly being TRBD1 (6 bases). In nucleotides, the CDR3 is TGTGCCAGCAGTTACCTAACAGGGAATCAGCCCCAGCATTTT. Translated, it gives CASSYLTGNQPQHF.